This T cell receptor (beta chain) was found in a study of control samples from healthy donors and cancer patients. Assay: immunoSEQ multiplex PCR; the TCRdb copy retains only in-frame clones and omits some. The sample has about 20,000 clones, 84% seen once; the top ten hold about 29%. The J segment lost 5 bases and the V segment lost 4 bases, leaving 5 bases of the junction unmatched. The germline V gene encodes CDR1 LGHDT and CDR2 YNNKEL (reference sequence). The CDR3 spans 16 residues. Sequencing was carried out using PBMCs. This receptor was obtained from a woman aged 65 to 85 with lung cancer. The genes are TRBV3-1 (or the pseudogene TRBV3-2) and TRBJ2-7; 16 nucleotides align to TRBD2. The CDR3: CASSPQGLAGGHEQYF. The CDR3 nucleotides are TGTGCCAGCAGCCCTCAGGGACTAGCGGGAGGGCACGAGCAGTACTTC.